The clone carrying this T cell receptor (beta chain) came up once. The antigen is not known. At one of its ends the junction is not consistent with the germline gene, which may arise from a read error. The investigators made TCR beta cDNA from 400 to 550 ng total RNA, using a constant-region primer. It was through three nested multiplex PCR rounds of slightly modified ARM-PCR that TCR beta libraries arose. For approximately 9 cycles apiece, the opening two PCR rounds ran with TRBV1-TRBV30 forward primers and a C-beta reverse primer. TCRdb reprocessed the multiplex PCR reads via MiXCR and lists one record per CDR3 protein. The repertoire holds around 170,000 distinct CDR3 sequences, approximately 60% seen once, with approximately 68% in the top ten. This record belongs to a study of tumor-infiltrating lymphocytes in primary liver carcinoma. The blood RNA (from unsorted whole blood) was obtained, and germline DNA was also extracted. The patients, who had chronic HBV infection, were treatment-naive (untreated).

Findings and limits, study-wide: Tumor-blood pairs (like tumor-adjacent pairs) overlapped less than tumor region pairs did. Top-250-clone fractions were significantly higher in tumors than in blood (p = 0.039).

CDR1 is SGHDN and CDR2 is FVKESK in the germline V gene. This CDR3 is built from 15 residues. The sample consisted of peripheral blood. The sequence came from a man between 40 and 49 years old with primary liver carcinoma and hepatitis B virus infection. The chain employs TRBV14 and TRBJ2-7; tentative D call: TRBD1 (6 bases). CDR3 loop: CGSSAILQGIYEQYF. As DNA, the CDR3 is TGTGGCAGCAGCGCGATCTTACAGGGTATCTACGAGCAGTACTTC.